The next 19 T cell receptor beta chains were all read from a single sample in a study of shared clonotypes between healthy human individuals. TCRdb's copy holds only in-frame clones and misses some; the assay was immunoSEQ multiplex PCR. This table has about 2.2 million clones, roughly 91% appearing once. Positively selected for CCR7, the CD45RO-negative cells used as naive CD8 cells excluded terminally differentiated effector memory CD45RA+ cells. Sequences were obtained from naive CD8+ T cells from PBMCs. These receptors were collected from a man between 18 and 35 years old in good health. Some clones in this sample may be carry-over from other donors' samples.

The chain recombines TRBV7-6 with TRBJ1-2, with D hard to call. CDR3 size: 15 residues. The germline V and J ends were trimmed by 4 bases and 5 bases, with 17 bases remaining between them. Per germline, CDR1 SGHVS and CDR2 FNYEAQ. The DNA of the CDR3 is TGTGCCAGCAGCTCGACCACCCATCCCGATTATGGCTACACCTTC. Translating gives CASSSTTHPDYGYTF.

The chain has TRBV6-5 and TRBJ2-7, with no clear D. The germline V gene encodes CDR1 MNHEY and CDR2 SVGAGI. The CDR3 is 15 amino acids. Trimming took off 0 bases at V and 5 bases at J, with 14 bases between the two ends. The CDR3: CASSYSRGGWHEQYF. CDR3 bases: TGTGCCAGCAGTTACTCGCGAGGTGGGTGGCACGAGCAGTACTTC.

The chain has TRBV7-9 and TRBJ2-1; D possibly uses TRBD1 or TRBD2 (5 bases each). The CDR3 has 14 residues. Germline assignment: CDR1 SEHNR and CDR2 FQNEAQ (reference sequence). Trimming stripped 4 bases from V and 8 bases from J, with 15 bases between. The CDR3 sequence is CASSSLRDGHEQFF. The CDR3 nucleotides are TGTGCCAGCAGCTCACTCCGGGACGGGCATGAGCAGTTCTTC.

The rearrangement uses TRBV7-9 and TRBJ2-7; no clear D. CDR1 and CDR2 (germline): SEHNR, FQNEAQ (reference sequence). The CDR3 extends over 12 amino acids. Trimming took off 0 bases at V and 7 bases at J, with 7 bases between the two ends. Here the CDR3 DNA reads TGTGCCAGCAGCTTAGCCTTTTGGGAGCAGTACTTC. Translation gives CASSLAFWEQYF.

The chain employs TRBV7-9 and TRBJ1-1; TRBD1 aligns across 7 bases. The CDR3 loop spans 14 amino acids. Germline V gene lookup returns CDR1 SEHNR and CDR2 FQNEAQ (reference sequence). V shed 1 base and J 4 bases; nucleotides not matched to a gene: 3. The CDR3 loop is CASSLDPGGTEAFF. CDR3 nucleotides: TGTGCCAGCAGCTTAGACCCAGGGGGCACTGAAGCTTTCTTT.

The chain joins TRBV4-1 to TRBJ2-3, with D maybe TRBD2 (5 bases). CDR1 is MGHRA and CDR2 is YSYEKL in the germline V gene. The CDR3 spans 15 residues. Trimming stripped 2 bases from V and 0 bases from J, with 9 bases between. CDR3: CASSQRAGSTDTQYF. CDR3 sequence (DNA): TGCGCCAGCAGCCAACGTGCGGGTAGCACAGATACGCAGTATTTT.

The CDR3 sequence: CASTGTGARTNEKLFF. CDR3 DNA sequence: TGTGCCAGCACCGGGACAGGGGCTCGGACTAATGAAAAACTGTTTTTT. The chain combines TRBV19 with TRBJ1-4; 10 nucleotides agree with TRBD1. Germline values: CDR1 LNHDA, CDR2 SQIVND (reference sequence). This CDR3 is 16 amino acids long. The V segment lost 9 bases and the J segment 2 bases; nucleotides outside the gene matches: 9.

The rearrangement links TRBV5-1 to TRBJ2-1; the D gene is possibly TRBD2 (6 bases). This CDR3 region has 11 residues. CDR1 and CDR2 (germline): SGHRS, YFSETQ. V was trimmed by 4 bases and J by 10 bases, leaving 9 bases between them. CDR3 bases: TGCGCCAGCAGCCCAGGACTAGAGCAGTTCTTC. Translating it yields CASSPGLEQFF.

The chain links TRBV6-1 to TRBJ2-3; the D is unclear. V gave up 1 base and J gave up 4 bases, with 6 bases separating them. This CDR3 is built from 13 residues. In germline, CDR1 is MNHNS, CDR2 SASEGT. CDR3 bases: TGTGCCAGCAGTGAAGGAGGATCAGATACGCAGTATTTT. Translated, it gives CASSEGGSDTQYF.

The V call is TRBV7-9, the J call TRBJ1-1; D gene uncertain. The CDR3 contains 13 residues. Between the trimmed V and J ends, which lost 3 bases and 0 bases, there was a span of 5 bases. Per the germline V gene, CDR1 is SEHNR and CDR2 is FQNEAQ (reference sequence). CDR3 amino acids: CASSFRLNTEAFF. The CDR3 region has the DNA TGTGCCAGCAGCTTTAGATTGAACACTGAAGCTTTCTTT. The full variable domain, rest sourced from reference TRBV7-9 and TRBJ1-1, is DTGVSQNPRHKITKRGQNVTFRCDPISEHNRLYWYRQTLGQGPEFLTYFQNEAQLEKSRLLSDRFSAERPKGSFSTLEIQRTEQGDSAMYLCASSFRLNTEAFFGQGTRLTVV.

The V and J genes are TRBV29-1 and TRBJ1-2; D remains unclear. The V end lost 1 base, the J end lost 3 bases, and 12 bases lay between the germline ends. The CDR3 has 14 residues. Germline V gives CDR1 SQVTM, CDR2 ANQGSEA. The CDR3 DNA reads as TGCAGCGTTGAAGCGGGTGGGCAGTACTATGGCTACACCTTC. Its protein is CSVEAGGQYYGYTF.

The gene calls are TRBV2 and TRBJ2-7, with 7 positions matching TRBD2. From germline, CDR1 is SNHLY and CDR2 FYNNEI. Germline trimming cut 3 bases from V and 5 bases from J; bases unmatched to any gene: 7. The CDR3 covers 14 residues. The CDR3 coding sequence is TGTGCCAGCAGTGAGGGGCGGGAGCCCAACGAGCAGTACTTC. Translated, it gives CASSEGREPNEQYF. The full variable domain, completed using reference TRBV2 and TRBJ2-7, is EPEVTQTPSHQVTQMGQEVILRCVPISNHLYFYWYRQILGQKVEFLVSFYNNEISEKSEIFDDQFSVERPDGSNFTLKIRSTKLEDSAMYFCASSEGREPNEQYFGPGTRLTVT.

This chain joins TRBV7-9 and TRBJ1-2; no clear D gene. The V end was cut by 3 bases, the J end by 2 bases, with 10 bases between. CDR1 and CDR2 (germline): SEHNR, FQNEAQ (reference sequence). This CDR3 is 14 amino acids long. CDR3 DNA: TGTGCCAGCAGCTTTTTAACCGCAAACTATGGCTACACCTTC. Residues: CASSFLTANYGYTF.

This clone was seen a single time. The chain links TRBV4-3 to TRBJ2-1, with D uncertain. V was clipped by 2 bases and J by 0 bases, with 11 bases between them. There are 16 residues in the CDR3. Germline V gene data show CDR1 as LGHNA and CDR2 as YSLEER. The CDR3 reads CASSQYRSSSYNEQFF. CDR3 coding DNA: TGCGCCAGCAGCCAATATAGGTCGAGCTCCTACAATGAGCAGTTCTTC.

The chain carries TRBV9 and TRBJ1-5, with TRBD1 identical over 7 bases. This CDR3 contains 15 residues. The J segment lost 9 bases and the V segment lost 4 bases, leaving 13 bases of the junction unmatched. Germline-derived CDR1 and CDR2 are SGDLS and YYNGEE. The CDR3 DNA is TGTGCCAGCAGCCCACAAGACAGGGTGGGTCCGCCCCAGCATTTT. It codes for CASSPQDRVGPPQHF.

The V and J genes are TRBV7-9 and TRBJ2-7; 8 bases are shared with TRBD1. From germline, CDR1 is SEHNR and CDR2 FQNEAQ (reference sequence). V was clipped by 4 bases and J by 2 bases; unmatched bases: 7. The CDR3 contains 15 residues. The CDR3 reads CASSSNRGVPYEQYF. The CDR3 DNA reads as TGTGCCAGCAGCTCCAACAGGGGGGTCCCCTACGAGCAGTACTTC.

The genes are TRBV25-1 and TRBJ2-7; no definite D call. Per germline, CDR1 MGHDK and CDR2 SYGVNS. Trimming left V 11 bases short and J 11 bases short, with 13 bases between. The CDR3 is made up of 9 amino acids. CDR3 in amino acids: CAVGFPEYF. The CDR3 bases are TGTGCCGTCGGGTTTCCTGAGTACTTC.

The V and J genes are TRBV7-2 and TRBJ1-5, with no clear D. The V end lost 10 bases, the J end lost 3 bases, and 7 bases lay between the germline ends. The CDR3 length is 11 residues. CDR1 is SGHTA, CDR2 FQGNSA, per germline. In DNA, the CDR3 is TGTGCCATAGGGCCCAATCAGCCCCAGCATTTT. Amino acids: CAIGPNQPQHF.

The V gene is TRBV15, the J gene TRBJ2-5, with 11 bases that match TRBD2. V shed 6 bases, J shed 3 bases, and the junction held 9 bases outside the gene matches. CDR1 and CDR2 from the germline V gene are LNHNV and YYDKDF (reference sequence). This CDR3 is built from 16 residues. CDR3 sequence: CATSPGGGLAEETQYF. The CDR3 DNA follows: TGTGCCACCAGTCCTGGGGGGGGACTAGCGGAAGAGACCCAGTACTTC.